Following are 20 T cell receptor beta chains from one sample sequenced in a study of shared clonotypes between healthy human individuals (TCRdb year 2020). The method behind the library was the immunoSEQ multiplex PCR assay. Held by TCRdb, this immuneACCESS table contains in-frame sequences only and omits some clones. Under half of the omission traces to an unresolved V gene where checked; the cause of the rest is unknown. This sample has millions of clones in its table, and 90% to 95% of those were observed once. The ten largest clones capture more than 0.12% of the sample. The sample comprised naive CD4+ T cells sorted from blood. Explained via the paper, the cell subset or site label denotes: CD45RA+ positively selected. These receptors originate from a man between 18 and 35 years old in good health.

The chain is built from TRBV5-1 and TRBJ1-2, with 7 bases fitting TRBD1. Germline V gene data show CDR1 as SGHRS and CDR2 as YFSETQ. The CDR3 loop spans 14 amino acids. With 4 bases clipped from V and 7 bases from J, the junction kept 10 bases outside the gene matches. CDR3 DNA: TGCGCCAGCAGCCCAGAGACAGGGAGGAGTGGCTACACCTTC. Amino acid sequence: CASSPETGRSGYTF. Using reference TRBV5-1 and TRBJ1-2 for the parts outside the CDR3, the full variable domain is KAGVTQTPRYLIKTRGQQVTLSCSPISGHRSVSWYQQTPGQGLQFLFEYFSETQRNKGNFPGRFSGRQFSNSRSEMNVSTLELGDSALYLCASSPETGRSGYTFGSGTRLTVV.

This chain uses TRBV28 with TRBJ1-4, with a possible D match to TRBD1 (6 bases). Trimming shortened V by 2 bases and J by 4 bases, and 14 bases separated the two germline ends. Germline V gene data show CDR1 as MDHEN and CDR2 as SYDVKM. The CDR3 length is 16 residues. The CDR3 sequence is CASSLPRRGGNEKLFF. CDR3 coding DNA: TGTGCCAGCAGTTTACCCCGCAGGGGAGGTAATGAAAAACTGTTTTTT.

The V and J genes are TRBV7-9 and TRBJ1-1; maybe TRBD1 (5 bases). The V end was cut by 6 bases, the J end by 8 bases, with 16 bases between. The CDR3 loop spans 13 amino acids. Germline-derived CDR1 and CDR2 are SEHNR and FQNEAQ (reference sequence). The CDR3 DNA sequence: TGTGCCAGCAGTCATACGGGACTTCTCGAAGCTTTCTTT. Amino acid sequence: CASSHTGLLEAFF.

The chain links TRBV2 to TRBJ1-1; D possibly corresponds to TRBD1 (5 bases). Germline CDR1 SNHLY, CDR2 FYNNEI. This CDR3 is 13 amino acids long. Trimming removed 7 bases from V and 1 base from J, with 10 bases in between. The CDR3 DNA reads TGTGCCAGCATCGGGACGGAGAACACTGAAGCTTTCTTT. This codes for CASIGTENTEAFF.

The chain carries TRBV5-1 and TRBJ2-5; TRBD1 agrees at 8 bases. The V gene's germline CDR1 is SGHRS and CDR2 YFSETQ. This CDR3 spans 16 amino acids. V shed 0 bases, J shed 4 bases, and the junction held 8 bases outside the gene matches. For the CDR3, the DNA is TGCGCCAGCAGCTTGGAGCCCGGGACAGGTCGAGAGACCCAGTACTTC. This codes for CASSLEPGTGRETQYF. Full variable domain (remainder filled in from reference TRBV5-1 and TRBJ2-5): KAGVTQTPRYLIKTRGQQVTLSCSPISGHRSVSWYQQTPGQGLQFLFEYFSETQRNKGNFPGRFSGRQFSNSRSEMNVSTLELGDSALYLCASSLEPGTGRETQYFGPGTRLLVL.

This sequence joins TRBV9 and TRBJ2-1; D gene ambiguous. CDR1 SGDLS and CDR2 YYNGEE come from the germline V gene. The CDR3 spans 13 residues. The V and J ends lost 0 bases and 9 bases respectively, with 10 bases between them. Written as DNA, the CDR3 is TGTGCCAGCAGCGTAGGCTCCGGAGCTGAGCAGTTCTTC. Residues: CASSVGSGAEQFF.

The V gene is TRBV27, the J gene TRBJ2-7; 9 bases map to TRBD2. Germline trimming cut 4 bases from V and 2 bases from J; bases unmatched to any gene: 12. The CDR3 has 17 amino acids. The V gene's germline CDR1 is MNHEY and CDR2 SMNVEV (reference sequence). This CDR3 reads CASSSSRLAEKTYEQYF. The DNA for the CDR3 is TGTGCCAGCAGTTCCTCACGACTAGCGGAAAAAACCTACGAGCAGTACTTC.

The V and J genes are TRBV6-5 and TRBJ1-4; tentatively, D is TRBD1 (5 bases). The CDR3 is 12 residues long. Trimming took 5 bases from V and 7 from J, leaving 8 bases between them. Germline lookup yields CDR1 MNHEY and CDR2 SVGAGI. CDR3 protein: CASSGGGEKLFF. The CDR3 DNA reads TGTGCCAGCAGTGGGGGGGGTGAAAAACTGTTTTTT.

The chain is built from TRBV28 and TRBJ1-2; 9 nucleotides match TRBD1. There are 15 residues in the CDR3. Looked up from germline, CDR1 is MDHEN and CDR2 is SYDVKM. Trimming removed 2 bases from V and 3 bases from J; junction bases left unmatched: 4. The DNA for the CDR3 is TGTGCCAGCAGTTTAGGGACAGGGCATCACTATGGCTACACCTTC. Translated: CASSLGTGHHYGYTF.

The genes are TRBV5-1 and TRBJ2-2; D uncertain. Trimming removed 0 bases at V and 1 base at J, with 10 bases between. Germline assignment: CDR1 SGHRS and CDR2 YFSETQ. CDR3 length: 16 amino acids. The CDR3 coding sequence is TGCGCCAGCAGCTTGGTAGGGCAGCTGAACACCGGGGAGCTGTTTTTT. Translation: CASSLVGQLNTGELFF.

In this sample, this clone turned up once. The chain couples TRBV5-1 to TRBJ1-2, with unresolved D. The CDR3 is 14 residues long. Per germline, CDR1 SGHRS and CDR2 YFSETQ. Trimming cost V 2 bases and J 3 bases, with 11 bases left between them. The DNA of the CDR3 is TGCGCCAGCAGCTTAGGGCAGCTAGACTATGGCTACACCTTC. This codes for CASSLGQLDYGYTF.

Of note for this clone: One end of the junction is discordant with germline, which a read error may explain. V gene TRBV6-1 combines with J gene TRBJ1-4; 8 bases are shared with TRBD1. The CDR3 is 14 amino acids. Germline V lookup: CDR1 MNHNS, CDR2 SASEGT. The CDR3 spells CASRTGGTTEKLFF. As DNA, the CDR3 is TGTGCCAGCAGAACAGGGGGGACTACTGAAAAACTGTTTTTT.

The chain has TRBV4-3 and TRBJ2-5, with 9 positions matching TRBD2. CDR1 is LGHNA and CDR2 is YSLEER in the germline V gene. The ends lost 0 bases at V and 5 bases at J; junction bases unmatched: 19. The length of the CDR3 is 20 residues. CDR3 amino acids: CASSQEVNGLLREGPETQYF. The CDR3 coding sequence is TGCGCCAGCAGCCAAGAAGTGAACGGTCTGTTGCGGGAGGGCCCGGAGACCCAGTACTTC.

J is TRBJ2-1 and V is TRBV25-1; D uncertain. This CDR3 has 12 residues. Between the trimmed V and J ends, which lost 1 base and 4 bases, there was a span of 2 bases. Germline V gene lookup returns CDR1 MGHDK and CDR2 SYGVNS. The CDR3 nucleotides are TGTGCCAGCAGTGAATCTTACAATGAGCAGTTCTTC. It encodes CASSESYNEQFF.

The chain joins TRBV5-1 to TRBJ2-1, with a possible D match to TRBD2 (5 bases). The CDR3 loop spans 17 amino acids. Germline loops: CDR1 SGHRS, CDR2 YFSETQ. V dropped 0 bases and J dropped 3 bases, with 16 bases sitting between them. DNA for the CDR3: TGCGCCAGCAGCTTGGTGGGGTTCAGCGGCAGCTACAATGAGCAGTTCTTC. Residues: CASSLVGFSGSYNEQFF.

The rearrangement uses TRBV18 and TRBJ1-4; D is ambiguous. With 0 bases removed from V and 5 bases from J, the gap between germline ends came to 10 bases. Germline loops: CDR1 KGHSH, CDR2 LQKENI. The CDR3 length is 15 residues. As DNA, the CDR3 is TGTGCCAGCTCACCACCGTCCCAGAAAAATGAAAAACTGTTTTTT. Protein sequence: CASSPPSQKNEKLFF.

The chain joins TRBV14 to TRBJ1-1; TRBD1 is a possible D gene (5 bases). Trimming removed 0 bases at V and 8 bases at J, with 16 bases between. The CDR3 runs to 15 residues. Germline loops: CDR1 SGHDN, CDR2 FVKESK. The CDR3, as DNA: TGTGCCAGCAGCCAAGATATCCGGGGGGTGGAAGAAGCTTTCTTT. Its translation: CASSQDIRGVEEAFF.

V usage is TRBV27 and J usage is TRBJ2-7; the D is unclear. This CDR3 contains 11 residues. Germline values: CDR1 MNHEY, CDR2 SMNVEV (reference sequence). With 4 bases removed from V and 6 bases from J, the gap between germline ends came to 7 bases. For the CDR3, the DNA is TGTGCCAGCAGTTCCTTCGCCGAGCAGTACTTC. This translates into CASSSFAEQYF.

This chain's CDR3 is CASRELVYSNQPQHF. The DNA for the CDR3 is TGTGCCAGTAGAGAATTAGTCTATAGCAATCAGCCCCAGCATTTT. The chain links TRBV19 to TRBJ1-5, with D hard to call. The CDR3 is 15 residues long. Germline V gives CDR1 LNHDA, CDR2 SQIVND (reference sequence). Trimming pared 6 bases from V and 0 bases from J, leaving 12 bases between. The full variable domain, completed using reference TRBV19 and TRBJ1-5, is DGGITQSPKYLFRKEGQNVTLSCEQNLNHDAMYWYRQDPGQGLRLIYYSQIVNDFQKGDIAEGYSVSREKKESFPLTVTSAQKNPTAFYLCASRELVYSNQPQHFGDGTRLSIL.

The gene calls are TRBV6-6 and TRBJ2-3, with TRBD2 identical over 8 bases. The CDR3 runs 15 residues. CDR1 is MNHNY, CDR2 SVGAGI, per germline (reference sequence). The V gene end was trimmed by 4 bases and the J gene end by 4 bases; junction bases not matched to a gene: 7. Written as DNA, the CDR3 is TGTGCCAGCAGTTTCGGGCGGGAGGTCCCAGATACGCAGTATTTT. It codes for CASSFGREVPDTQYF.